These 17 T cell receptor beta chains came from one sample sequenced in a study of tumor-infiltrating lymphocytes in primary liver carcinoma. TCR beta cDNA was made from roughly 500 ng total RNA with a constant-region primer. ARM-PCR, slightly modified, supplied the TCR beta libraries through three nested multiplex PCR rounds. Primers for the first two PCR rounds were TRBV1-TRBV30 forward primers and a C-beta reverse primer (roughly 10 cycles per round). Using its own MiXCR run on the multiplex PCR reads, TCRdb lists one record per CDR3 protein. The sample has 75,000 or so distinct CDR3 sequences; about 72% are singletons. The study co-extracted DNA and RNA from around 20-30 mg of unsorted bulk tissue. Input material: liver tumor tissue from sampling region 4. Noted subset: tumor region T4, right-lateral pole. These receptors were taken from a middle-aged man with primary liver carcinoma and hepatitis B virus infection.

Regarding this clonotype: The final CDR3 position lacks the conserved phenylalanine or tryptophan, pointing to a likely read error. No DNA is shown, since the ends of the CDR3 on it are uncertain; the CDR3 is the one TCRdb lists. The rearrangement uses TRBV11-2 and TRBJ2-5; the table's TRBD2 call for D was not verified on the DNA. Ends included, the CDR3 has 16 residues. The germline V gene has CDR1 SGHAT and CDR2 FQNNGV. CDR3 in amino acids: CVSRSRDSAHQETQYL.

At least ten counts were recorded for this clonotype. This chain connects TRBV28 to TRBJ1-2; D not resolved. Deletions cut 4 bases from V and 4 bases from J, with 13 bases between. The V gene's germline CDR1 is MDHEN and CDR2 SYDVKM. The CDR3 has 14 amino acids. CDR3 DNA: TGTGCCAGCAGTTCGCCAACCCACTTCTATGGCTACACCTTC. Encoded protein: CASSSPTHFYGYTF.

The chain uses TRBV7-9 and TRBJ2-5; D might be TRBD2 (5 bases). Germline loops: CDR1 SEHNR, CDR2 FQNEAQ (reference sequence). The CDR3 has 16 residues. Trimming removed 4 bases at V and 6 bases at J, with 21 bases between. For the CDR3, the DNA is TGTGCCAGCAGCTCACCCGCTGGTGGGAGTACGAAGACCCAGTACTTC. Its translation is CASSSPAGGSTKTQYF.

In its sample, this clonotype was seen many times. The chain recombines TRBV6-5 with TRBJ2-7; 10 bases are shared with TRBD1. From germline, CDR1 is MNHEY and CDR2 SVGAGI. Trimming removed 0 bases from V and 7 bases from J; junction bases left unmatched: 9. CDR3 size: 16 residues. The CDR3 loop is CASSYSRDRGLGEQYF. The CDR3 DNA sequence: TGTGCCAGCAGTTACTCTAGGGACAGGGGCCTAGGGGAGCAGTACTTC.

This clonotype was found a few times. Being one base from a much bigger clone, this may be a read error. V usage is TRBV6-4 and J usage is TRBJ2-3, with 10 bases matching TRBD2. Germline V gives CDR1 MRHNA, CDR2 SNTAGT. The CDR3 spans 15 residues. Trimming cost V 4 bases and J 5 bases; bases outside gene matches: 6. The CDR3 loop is CASSGGASGGDTQYF. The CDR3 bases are TGTGCCAGCAGTGGGGGGGCTAGCGGGGGAGATACGCAGTATTTT.

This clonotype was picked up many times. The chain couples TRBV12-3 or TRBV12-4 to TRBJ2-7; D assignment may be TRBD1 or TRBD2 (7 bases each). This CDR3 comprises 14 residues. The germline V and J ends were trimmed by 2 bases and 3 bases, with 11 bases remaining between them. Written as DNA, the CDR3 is TGTGCCAGCAGTTTACAGGGGGGGCTCTACGAGCAGTACTTC. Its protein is CASSLQGGLYEQYF.

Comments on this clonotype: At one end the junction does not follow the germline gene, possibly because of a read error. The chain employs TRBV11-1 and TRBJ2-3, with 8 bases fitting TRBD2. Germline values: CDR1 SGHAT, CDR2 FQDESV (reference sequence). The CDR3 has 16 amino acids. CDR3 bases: TGTGTCAGCAGCAAGGGACTAGTGGTTAGCACAGATACAAAGTATTTT. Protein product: CVSSKGLVVSTDTKYF. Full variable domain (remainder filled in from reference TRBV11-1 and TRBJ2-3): EAEVAQSPRYKITEKSQAVAFWCDPISGHATLYWYRQILGQGPELLVQFQDESVVDDSQLPKDRFSAERLKGVDSTLKIQPAELGDSAMYLCVSSKGLVVSTDTKYFGPGTRLTVL.

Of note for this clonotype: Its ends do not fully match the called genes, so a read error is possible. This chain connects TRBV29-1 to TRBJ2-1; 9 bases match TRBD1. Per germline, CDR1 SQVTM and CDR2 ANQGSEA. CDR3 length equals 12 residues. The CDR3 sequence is CNVLDRGDTQFF. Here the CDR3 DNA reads TGCAACGTTTTGGACAGGGGCGACACGCAGTTCTTC.

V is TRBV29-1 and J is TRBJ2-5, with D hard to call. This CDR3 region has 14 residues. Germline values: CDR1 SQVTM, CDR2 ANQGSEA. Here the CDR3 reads CRVLGTAYQETQYF. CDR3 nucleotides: TGCAGGGTACTCGGTACAGCCTACCAAGAGACCCAGTACTTC.

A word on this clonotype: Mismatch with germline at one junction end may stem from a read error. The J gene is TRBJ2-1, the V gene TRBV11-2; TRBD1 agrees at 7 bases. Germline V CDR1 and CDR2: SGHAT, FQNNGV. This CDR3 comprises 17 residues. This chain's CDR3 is CVSSLGTVGYSYNEQFF. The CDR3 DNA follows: TGTGTCAGCAGCTTGGGGACAGTAGGGTACTCCTACAATGAGCAGTTCTTC.

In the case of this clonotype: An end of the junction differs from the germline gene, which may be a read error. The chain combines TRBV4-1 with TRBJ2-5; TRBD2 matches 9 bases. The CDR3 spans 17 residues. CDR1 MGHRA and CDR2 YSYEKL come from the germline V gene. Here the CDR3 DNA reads TGCTCCAGCAGCCTAACAAGGACTAGCGCGATCCAAGAGACCCAGTACTTC. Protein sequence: CSSSLTRTSAIQETQYF.

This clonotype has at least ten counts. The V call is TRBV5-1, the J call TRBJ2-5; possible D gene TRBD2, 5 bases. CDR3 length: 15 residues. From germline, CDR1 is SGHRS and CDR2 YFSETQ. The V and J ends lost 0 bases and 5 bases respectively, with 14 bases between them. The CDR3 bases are TGCGCCAGCAGCTTGGAATTAGGAGGAAGGGAGACCCAGTACTTC. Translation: CASSLELGGRETQYF.

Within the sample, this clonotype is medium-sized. CDR3 amino acids: CASSPPGLAVYEQYF. The CDR3 nucleotides read TGCGCCAGCAGCCCACCGGGACTAGCGGTCTACGAGCAGTACTTC. This chain uses TRBV4-1 with TRBJ2-7, with 11 bases that match TRBD2. The CDR3 is 15 residues long. With 4 bases clipped from V and 3 bases from J, the junction kept 5 bases outside the gene matches. CDR1 is MGHRA and CDR2 is YSYEKL in the germline V gene.

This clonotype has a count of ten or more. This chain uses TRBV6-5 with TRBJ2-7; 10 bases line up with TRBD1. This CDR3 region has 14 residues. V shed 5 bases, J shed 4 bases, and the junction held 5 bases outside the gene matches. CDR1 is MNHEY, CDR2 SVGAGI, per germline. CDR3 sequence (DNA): TGTGCCAGCAGTCGGGACAGGGGAGATTACGAGCAGTACTTC. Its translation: CASSRDRGDYEQYF.

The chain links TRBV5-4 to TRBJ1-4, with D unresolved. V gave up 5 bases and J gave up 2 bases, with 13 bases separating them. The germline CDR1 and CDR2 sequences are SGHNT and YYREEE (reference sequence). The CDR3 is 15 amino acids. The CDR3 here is CASSLSRRTNEKLFF. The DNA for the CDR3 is TGTGCCAGCAGTTTGAGTAGGAGGACTAATGAAAAACTGTTTTTT.

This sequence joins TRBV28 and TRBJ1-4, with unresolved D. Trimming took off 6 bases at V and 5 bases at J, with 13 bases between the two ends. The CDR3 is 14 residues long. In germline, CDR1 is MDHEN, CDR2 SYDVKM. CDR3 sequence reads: CASRLHGQNEKLFF. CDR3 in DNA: TGTGCCAGCAGATTACACGGCCAGAATGAAAAACTGTTTTTT. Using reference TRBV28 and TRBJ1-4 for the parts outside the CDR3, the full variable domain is DVKVTQSSRYLVKRTGEKVFLECVQDMDHENMFWYRQDPGLGLRLIYFSYDVKMKEKGDIPEGYSVSREKKERFSLILESASTNQTSMYLCASRLHGQNEKLFFGSGTQLSVL.

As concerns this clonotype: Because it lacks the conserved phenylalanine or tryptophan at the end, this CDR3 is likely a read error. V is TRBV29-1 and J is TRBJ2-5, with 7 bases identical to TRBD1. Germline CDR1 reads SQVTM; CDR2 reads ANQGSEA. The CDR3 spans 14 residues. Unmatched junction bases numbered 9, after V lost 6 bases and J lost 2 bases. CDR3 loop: CSVAGTVTQETQYV. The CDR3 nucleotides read TGCAGCGTCGCCGGGACAGTTACGCAAGAGACCCAGTACGTC.